Listed below are T cell receptor beta chains from one sample, sequenced in a study of cytomegalovirus exposure and HLA in healthy donors. Generated by immunoSEQ multiplex PCR, the TCRdb table keeps only in-frame clones and is missing some. Found here are under 150,000 clones, about 87% of them singletons; the top ten hold approximately 10%. Sequencing was done on a sample of PBMCs. All receptors come from a man aged 18 to 35 in good health and CMV-seropositive. The CDR3 runs from the conserved cysteine through the conserved F or W. The D gene is left open where the match is weak. Some rows have no size entry. The others give once, few or many, or a class for an expanded clone.

v_gene,d_gene,abundance,j_gene,CDR3aa,CDR3nt
TRBV5-4,-,-,TRBJ1-3,CASSPRGGKENTIYF,TGTGCCAGCAGCCCGAGGGGGGGCAAAGAAAACACCATATATTTT
TRBV11-3,-,-,TRBJ2-5,CASSSHLAGAGGETQYF,TGTGCCAGCAGCTCCCATCTCGCGGGGGCTGGGGGGGAGACCCAGTACTTC
TRBV27,-,-,TRBJ2-7,CASSTRGYEQYF,TGTGCCAGCAGCACTCGGGGCTACGAGCAGTACTTC
TRBV5-6,-,-,TRBJ1-2,CASSSRLYGYTF,TGTGCCAGCAGCTCAAGACTCTATGGCTACACCTTC
TRBV27,-,-,TRBJ1-6,CASSHRSPPLHF,TGTGCCAGCAGCCACCGGAGCCCACCCCTCCACTTT
TRBV5-1,TRBD1,-,TRBJ1-1,CASSAQGMNTEAFF,TGCGCCAGCAGCGCACAGGGGATGAACACTGAAGCTTTCTTT
TRBV2,TRBD1,-,TRBJ2-7,CASRPRQGSYEQYF,TGTGCCAGCAGACCAAGACAGGGATCCTACGAGCAGTACTTC
TRBV18,-,-,TRBJ2-2,CASTIKILANTGELFF,TGTGCCAGCACAATAAAGATACTAGCGAACACCGGGGAGCTGTTTTTT
TRBV5-8,TRBD1,-,TRBJ2-3,CASSFGQDITDTQYF,TGTGCCAGCAGCTTTGGACAGGACATCACAGATACGCAGTATTTT
TRBV11-3,-,-,TRBJ2-1,CASSLDHGTPVNEQFF,TGTGCCAGCAGCTTAGATCACGGGACACCCGTAAATGAGCAGTTCTTC
TRBV11-3,-,-,TRBJ2-2,CASSLRLTGELFF,TGTGCCAGCAGCTTAAGACTCACCGGGGAGCTGTTTTTT
TRBV18,-,-,TRBJ2-7,CASSLDSPPTYEQYF,TGTGCCAGCTCCCTTGACAGTCCTCCCACCTACGAGCAGTACTTC
TRBV30,-,once,TRBJ1-5,CAWGSGWSNQPQHF,TGTGCCTGGGGTTCGGGTTGGAGCAATCAGCCCCAGCATTTT
TRBV7-6,-,once,TRBJ1-1,CASSLGAGLTEAFF,TGTGCCAGCAGCTTAGGGGCCGGATTAACTGAAGCTTTCTTT
TRBV27,-,-,TRBJ2-5,CASSFGGRKTQYF,TGTGCCAGCAGTTTCGGGGGGCGTAAGACCCAGTACTTC
TRBV6-4,-,once,TRBJ2-1,CASSDDLRESTEQFF,TGTGCCAGCAGTGACGACTTACGAGAGAGTACTGAGCAGTTCTTC
TRBV7-2,-,few,TRBJ1-1,CASSLALTTPTEAFF,TGTGCCAGCAGCTTAGCCTTGACAACGCCCACTGAAGCTTTCTTT
TRBV11-1,TRBD1,few,TRBJ1-1,CASSLRRTGEAFF,TGTGCCAGCAGCTTACGTCGGACAGGCGAAGCTTTCTTT
TRBV7-9,TRBD1,-,TRBJ1-4,CASSSWGMTGSGEKLFF,TGTGCCAGCAGCTCCTGGGGGATGACAGGGTCTGGTGAAAAACTGTTTTTT
TRBV10-1,TRBD1,many,TRBJ2-2,CASRDDRETGELFF,TGCGCCAGCAGGGACGACAGGGAAACCGGGGAGCTGTTTTTT
TRBV11-2,-,-,TRBJ1-2,CASSLGTGTNYGYTF,TGTGCCAGCAGCTTAGGTACAGGGACTAACTATGGCTACACCTTC
TRBV6-6,-,-,TRBJ2-1,CASSYTGKGDEQFF,TGTGCCAGCAGTTATACAGGCAAAGGGGATGAGCAGTTCTTC
TRBV9,-,few,TRBJ2-7,CASSPRGHSYEQYF,TGTGCCAGCAGCCCCCGTGGGCACTCCTACGAGCAGTACTTC
TRBV11-3,TRBD2,once,TRBJ2-7,CASSPLAGGYEQYF,TGTGCCAGCAGCCCTCTGGCGGGAGGATACGAGCAGTACTTC
TRBV29-1,TRBD1,-,TRBJ1-2,CSVDTGEAYGYTF,TGCAGCGTGGACACAGGGGAAGCCTATGGCTACACCTTC
TRBV21-1,-,few,TRBJ1-5,CASSKEEGRMDQPQHF,TGTGCCAGCAGCAAAGAGGAGGGGCGGATGGATCAGCCCCAGCATTTT
TRBV5-4,TRBD2,-,TRBJ2-1,CASSLTSGSSTHNEQFF,TGTGCCAGCAGCTTGACTAGCGGGAGTAGTACCCACAATGAGCAGTTCTTC
TRBV11-1,-,-,TRBJ2-1,CASSEGQFSYNEQFF,TGTGCCAGCAGCGAGGGACAATTCTCCTACAATGAGCAGTTCTTC
TRBV27,-,-,TRBJ2-1,CASSQSYNEQFF,TGTGCCAGCAGTCAGTCCTACAATGAGCAGTTCTTC
TRBV18,TRBD1,-,TRBJ1-1,CASSPETGAHTNTEAFF,TGTGCCAGCTCACCAGAAACAGGGGCCCACACGAACACTGAAGCTTTCTTT
TRBV6-1,TRBD1,-,TRBJ1-2,CASSTGVWGYTF,TGTGCCAGCAGTACAGGGGTCTGGGGCTACACCTTC
TRBV27,TRBD2,-,TRBJ2-1,CASSLTSGGLRNEQFF,TGTGCCAGCAGTCTAACTAGCGGGGGGTTAAGGAATGAGCAGTTCTTC
TRBV27,-,-,TRBJ1-5,CASSPRGGQPQHF,TGTGCCAGCAGTCCGAGAGGTGGTCAGCCCCAGCATTTT
TRBV7-6,TRBD2,-,TRBJ2-3,CASSLGLAGKPTDTQYF,TGTGCCAGCAGCTTAGGACTAGCGGGGAAACCCACAGATACGCAGTATTTT
TRBV5-1,TRBD2,-,TRBJ2-1,CASSLLGGDYNEQFF,TGCGCCAGCAGCTTGCTGGGAGGGGACTACAATGAGCAGTTCTTC
TRBV5-1,-,-,TRBJ2-1,CASRRAVSYNEQFF,TGCGCCAGCAGGCGGGCAGTCTCCTACAATGAGCAGTTCTTC
TRBV19,TRBD1,-,TRBJ1-1,CASSKRTGGTEAFF,TGTGCCAGTAGTAAGAGGACAGGGGGCACTGAAGCTTTCTTT
TRBV27,TRBD2,-,TRBJ2-7,CASSFPTAGGTQYF,TGTGCCAGCAGTTTCCCCACCGCGGGGGGAACGCAGTACTTC
TRBV2,TRBD1,-,TRBJ1-4,CASSGQGAQTNEKLFF,TGTGCCAGCAGTGGACAGGGGGCGCAAACTAATGAAAAACTGTTTTTT
TRBV19,-,-,TRBJ1-2,CASSDTGRHGYTF,TGTGCCAGTAGTGATACAGGCCGTCATGGCTACACCTTC
TRBV2,TRBD2,-,TRBJ2-3,CASSDSSGRPDTQYF,TGTGCCAGCAGTGATAGTAGCGGGAGACCAGATACGCAGTATTTT
TRBV7-3,-,-,TRBJ2-1,CASSRAPTTTQFF,TGTGCCAGCAGCCGGGCCCCGACGACTACTCAGTTCTTC